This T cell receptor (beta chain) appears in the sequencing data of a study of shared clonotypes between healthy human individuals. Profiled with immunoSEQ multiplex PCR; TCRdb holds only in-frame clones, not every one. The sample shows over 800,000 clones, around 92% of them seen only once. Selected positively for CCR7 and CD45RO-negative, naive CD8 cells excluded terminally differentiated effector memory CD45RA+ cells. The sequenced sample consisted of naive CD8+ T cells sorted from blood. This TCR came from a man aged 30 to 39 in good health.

The CDR3 loop is CASSYAREKYEQYF. DNA for the CDR3: TGTGCCAGCAGTTACGCCAGGGAAAAATACGAGCAGTACTTC. V is TRBV6-5 and J is TRBJ2-7, with D perhaps TRBD1 (5 bases). CDR3 length: 14 residues. V was shortened by 2 bases and J by 4 bases, with 12 bases between the two germline ends. Germline CDR1 reads MNHEY; CDR2 reads SVGAGI.